This TCR beta chain was observed in a study of type 1 regulatory T cells (dated by TCRdb to the early 2020s). With regard to the full study: An in vitro protocol by which a Tr1-enriched, alloantigen-specific CD4 T cell product named T-allo10 was generated was characterized in the study. Patients with hematological malignancies who were receiving allogeneic hematopoietic stem cell transplantation were the group in which T-allo10 was being clinically evaluated. What the authors observed across the whole study: A more restricted TCR repertoire was observed in Tr1 cells than in non-Tr1 cells, and this restriction was interpreted in the study as alloantigen-induced clonal expansion.

Sequences SGDLS (CDR1) and YYNGEE (CDR2) are obtained from the germline V gene. From the cysteine up to the phenylalanine, the CDR3 has a length of 14 residues. CDR3 DNA only is kept here, 42 bases in frame from base 1. V is clipped by 0 bases and J by 12 bases, and the sequence between their germline boundaries is 16 bases long. As for this clonotype: Its recognized antigen is unknown. No clone much larger than this one lies a single base away; base qualities are absent.

Sequenced on an Illumina MiSeq. Clones were called with MiXCR by TCRdb after fastp trimmed the public reads at Q25, and only in-frame beta chains were retained. Rows matching on CDR3 protein sequence are summarized as one entry with the most common DNA and genes. Recorded for this sample are tens of thousands of distinct CDR3 sequences; roughly 20% of them occurred a single time. Clones ranked in the top ten supply under 8.5% of the sample. The receptor was isolated from a human donor in good health. The V gene is TRBV9 and the J gene is TRBJ2-1; the D gene is perhaps TRBD1 or TRBD2, each of them matching over 5 bases. Sequencing was carried out using cultured type 1 regulatory T (Tr1) cells, either the whole culture or a sorted fraction (not recorded which). Reading the label with the study, this specimen's cell subset or site is: type 1 regulatory T cells sorted from the T-allo10 product. The DNA reads as follows: TGTGCCAGCAGCGTAGGGAACACAGGAGGTGGGCAGTTCTTC. It translates to CASSVGNTGGGQFF.